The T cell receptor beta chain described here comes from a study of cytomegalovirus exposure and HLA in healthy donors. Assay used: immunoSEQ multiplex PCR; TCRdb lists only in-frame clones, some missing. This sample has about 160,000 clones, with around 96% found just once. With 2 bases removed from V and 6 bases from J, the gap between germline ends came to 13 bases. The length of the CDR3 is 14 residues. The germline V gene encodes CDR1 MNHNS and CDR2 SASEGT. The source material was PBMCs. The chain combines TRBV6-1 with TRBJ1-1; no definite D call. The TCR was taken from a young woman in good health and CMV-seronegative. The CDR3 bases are TGTGCCAGCAGTGAAATCGGTCAAGGAGCTGAAGCTTTCTTT. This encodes CASSEIGQGAEAFF.